The rows below give T cell receptor beta chains drawn from one sample of a study of cytomegalovirus exposure and HLA in healthy donors. Using immunoSEQ multiplex PCR, the repertoire was profiled, and TCRdb retains in-frame clones only, with some absent. The data show 110,000 to 150,000 clones, roughly 90% seen once. Sequenced sample: PBMCs. The receptor set was obtained from a man in his late teens or twenties in good health and CMV-seronegative. The CDR3 runs from the conserved cysteine through the conserved F or W. A D gene is named only where the DNA matches it firmly.

CASSDDQGLNQPQHF | TRBJ1-5 | TRBV5-1 | .
CASSFLGTGGNGYTF | TRBJ1-2 | TRBV11-2 | TRBD1
CASSLEGGGVFDTQYF | TRBJ2-3 | TRBV11-3 | .
CASSDSGGPYNEQFF | TRBJ2-1 | TRBV10-1 | TRBD2
CASIDRSLNEQFF | TRBJ2-1 | TRBV6-5 | .
CASSQDAGLAGSSTDTQYF | TRBJ2-3 | TRBV4-2 | TRBD2
CASSLDRSPNYGYTF | TRBJ1-2 | TRBV7-2 | .
CASRTGGDEQYF | TRBJ2-7 | TRBV2 | TRBD1
CASSLDAGGVSTDTQYF | TRBJ2-3 | TRBV11-2 | .
CASSLRTGAYGYTF | TRBJ1-2 | TRBV27 | TRBD1
CASSGGLAGDTGELFF | TRBJ2-2 | TRBV25-1 | TRBD2
CASRGGGDTGELFF | TRBJ2-2 | TRBV6-6 | .
CASSLKQGWTGELFF | TRBJ2-2 | TRBV27 | .
CASGSGGNTIYF | TRBJ1-3 | TRBV12-5 | .
CASARGTEAFF | TRBJ1-1 | TRBV30 | .
CASSSILAGAYNEQFF | TRBJ2-1 | TRBV11-1 | TRBD2
CASSDETGGKTGELFF | TRBJ2-2 | TRBV6-4 | TRBD1